These T cell receptor beta chains were read from a single sample in a study of blood T cell repertoires in COVID-19. Repertoires were generated with immunoSEQ multiplex PCR, while TCRdb's copy carries only in-frame clones and drops some. Here the sample spans approximately 250,000 clones, 65% to 90% being singletons. Sequencing was done on a sample of peripheral blood. These TCRs come from a man aged 45 to 65 with COVID-19, enrolled during active disease. The conserved cysteine and the conserved F or W are not part of the CDR3 here. D genes are given only for firm matches.

>TRBV10-2|13|TRBD2
ASKIAGGNTGELF
>TRBV30|12|TRBD1
AWTTGAGANVLT
>TRBV7-8|14|TRBD2
ASTEDSGVTQETQY
>TRBV6-6|12|TRBD1
ASSYRTGGNEQY
>TRBV4-1|16|TRBD1
ASSQDTGGAFGYNEQF
>TRBV5-6|14|TRBD2
ASSQTSGGNTGELF
>TRBV28|12|TRBD2
ASSLLAATGELF
>TRBV4-3|13|-
ASSQGGWSLGELF
>TRBV29-1|12|TRBD1
SVVTGGPGNTIY
>TRBV30|10|-
AWSQGNTEAF
>TRBV5-1|12|-
ASSLVDFNYGYT
>TRBV6-6|13|TRBD1
ASSPLGQGAETQY
>TRBV6-5|11|-
ASRTDANYGYT
>TRBV4-1|14|-
ASSQGSGNLFYEQY